These T cell receptor beta chains were read from a single sample in a study of T cells in Graves' hyperthyroidism and ophthalmopathy. TCRdb re-called the multiplex PCR reads with MiXCR, one entry per CDR3 protein. The profile shows about 420,000 distinct CDR3 sequences, around 13% of them singletons. The sequenced material came from blood. These receptor sequences come from a woman aged 18 to 35 with Graves' hyperthyroidism. Each CDR3 is given with its conserved first and last residue. Fields, in order: V gene, D gene, clone size, J gene, CDR3 DNA, CDR3 protein. D genes are given only for firm matches. Expanded clones are given a class, and other clones once, few, many or no size at all.

v_gene: TRBV3-1; d_gene: .; abundance: many; j_gene: TRBJ1-1; CDR3nt: TGTGCCAGCAACGCGGGACTCGAGAACACTGAAGCTTTCTTT; CDR3aa: CASNAGLENTEAFF
v_gene: TRBV11-2; d_gene: TRBD1; abundance: many; j_gene: TRBJ1-3; CDR3nt: TGTGCCAGCAGACAAATCAGGGGGAGAACTGGAAACACCATATATTTT; CDR3aa: CASRQIRGRTGNTIYF
v_gene: TRBV28; d_gene: .; abundance: many; j_gene: TRBJ2-1; CDR3nt: TGTGCCAGCAGTGGGGACGAGGGTGATGAGCAGTTCTTC; CDR3aa: CASSGDEGDEQFF
v_gene: TRBV30; d_gene: .; abundance: many; j_gene: TRBJ1-1; CDR3nt: TGTGCCTGGAGGAACACTGAAGCTTTCTTT; CDR3aa: CAWRNTEAFF
v_gene: TRBV6-2/TRBV6-3; d_gene: .; abundance: many; j_gene: TRBJ2-6; CDR3nt: TGTGCCAGCAGTTACCGGGTCTCTGGGGCCAACGTCCTGACTTTC; CDR3aa: CASSYRVSGANVLTF
v_gene: TRBV3-1; d_gene: TRBD2; abundance: many; j_gene: TRBJ2-1; CDR3nt: TGTGCCAGCAGCCAAGAATGGCGGGAGGGCGGTAATGAGCAGTTCTTC; CDR3aa: CASSQEWREGGNEQFF
v_gene: TRBV28; d_gene: .; abundance: many; j_gene: TRBJ1-1; CDR3nt: TGTGCCAGCAGTTCTCCGGATAGGCACACTGAAGCTTTCTTT; CDR3aa: CASSSPDRHTEAFF
v_gene: TRBV20-1; d_gene: TRBD2; abundance: many; j_gene: TRBJ2-7; CDR3nt: TGCAGTGCTAGGCTCCCACTAGCGGGTAGCAACGAGCAGTACTTC; CDR3aa: CSARLPLAGSNEQYF
v_gene: TRBV12-3/TRBV12-4; d_gene: TRBD1; abundance: few; j_gene: TRBJ1-4; CDR3nt: TGTGCCAGCAGTGGGACAGGGCCTCCTGAAAAACTGTTTTTT; CDR3aa: CASSGTGPPEKLFF
v_gene: TRBV7-2; d_gene: .; abundance: .; j_gene: TRBJ2-3; CDR3nt: TGTGCCAGCAGCCAAGCAGCGGCTAGCACAGATACGCAGTATTTT; CDR3aa: CASSQAAASTDTQYF
v_gene: TRBV7-2; d_gene: .; abundance: many; j_gene: TRBJ2-5; CDR3nt: TGTGCCAGCAGCACTGGCAACAGCGCAAAAGAGACCCAGTACTTC; CDR3aa: CASSTGNSAKETQYF
v_gene: TRBV5-1; d_gene: .; abundance: .; j_gene: TRBJ1-6; CDR3nt: TGCGCCAGCAGCTTGGGTTCGGGGCTCAATTCACCCCTCCACTTT; CDR3aa: CASSLGSGLNSPLHF
v_gene: TRBV11-2; d_gene: .; abundance: once; j_gene: TRBJ2-1; CDR3nt: TGTGCCAGCAGCTTACTGGAGGGAAGGTGGGAGCAGTTCTTC; CDR3aa: CASSLLEGRWEQFF
v_gene: TRBV4-1; d_gene: .; abundance: .; j_gene: TRBJ2-3; CDR3nt: TGCGCCAGCAGCCAGGAGGGATCAGCGCCAACCACAGATACGCAGTATTTT; CDR3aa: CASSQEGSAPTTDTQYF
v_gene: TRBV5-4; d_gene: TRBD1; abundance: .; j_gene: TRBJ2-3; CDR3nt: TGTGCCAGCAGCTGGGACAGGGGGCGCGATACGCAGTATTTT; CDR3aa: CASSWDRGRDTQYF
v_gene: TRBV29-1; d_gene: TRBD2; abundance: few; j_gene: TRBJ2-4; CDR3nt: TGCAGCGTTGATATTAGCGGGAGCGGGGGGGGGAACATTCAGTACTTC; CDR3aa: CSVDISGSGGGNIQYF
v_gene: TRBV6-5; d_gene: TRBD2; abundance: .; j_gene: TRBJ2-3; CDR3nt: TGTGCCAGCAGCTTATTTAGCGGGAGGGCAGATACGCAGTATTTT; CDR3aa: CASSLFSGRADTQYF
v_gene: TRBV5-1; d_gene: TRBD2; abundance: .; j_gene: TRBJ2-5; CDR3nt: TGCGCCAGCAGCTTGGTGGGACTAGCGGGAGAGGGAGCACACCAAGAGACCCAGTACTTC; CDR3aa: CASSLVGLAGEGAHQETQYF
v_gene: TRBV9; d_gene: .; abundance: .; j_gene: TRBJ1-6; CDR3nt: TGTGCCAGCAGCCCCCAAGCAGGGGATAATTCACCCCTCCACTTT; CDR3aa: CASSPQAGDNSPLHF
v_gene: TRBV6-1; d_gene: TRBD2; abundance: many; j_gene: TRBJ2-7; CDR3nt: TGTGCCAGCAGTGAAGCTTTATCCGTTTTTCTAGCGGGAGTGTCCTACGAGCAGTACTTC; CDR3aa: CASSEALSVFLAGVSYEQYF
v_gene: TRBV12-3/TRBV12-4; d_gene: .; abundance: few; j_gene: TRBJ2-7; CDR3nt: TGTGCCAGCAGTTTAGTTAGACCTGCTATTCAAGAGGGCGAGCAGTACTTC; CDR3aa: CASSLVRPAIQEGEQYF
v_gene: TRBV19; d_gene: .; abundance: .; j_gene: TRBJ2-3; CDR3nt: TGTGCCAGTAGTATCTCCGGCGCAGATACGCAGTATTTT; CDR3aa: CASSISGADTQYF